This is a list of T cell receptor beta chains from one sample in a study of graft-versus-host responses after intestinal transplantation. No antigen is known for these receptors. Libraries were prepared by immunoSEQ multiplex PCR; TCRdb keeps only in-frame clonotypes and omits some of them. The data show more than 85,000 clones, 93% seen once. Sequencing used unstimulated CD8+ T cells sorted from spleen or lymph node cells, obtained before intestinal transplant. The receptor set was obtained from a human donor who received an intestinal transplant. Both conserved end residues are part of each CDR3. A D gene is named only where the DNA matches it firmly. Some rows mark clone size as missing; the rest say once, few, many or name a class of expanded clone.

J,V,D,size,length,CDR3,DNA
TRBJ2-3,TRBV9,TRBD2,-,16,CASIDTGTSVPDTQYF,TGTGCCAGCATCGACACCGGGACTAGCGTTCCAGATACGCAGTATTTT
TRBJ2-7,TRBV27,-,-,13,CASRPGGADEQYF,TGTGCCAGCAGACCCGGAGGGGCGGACGAGCAGTACTTC
TRBJ2-1,TRBV5-6,TRBD1,-,14,CASHRDRVDNEQFF,TGTGCCAGCCACCGGGACAGGGTGGACAATGAGCAGTTCTTC
TRBJ1-2,TRBV27,TRBD1,-,14,CASGDSASLIGYTF,TGTGCCAGCGGGGACAGCGCCAGCTTAATTGGCTACACCTTC
TRBJ1-3,TRBV10-3,-,few,13,CAISDSSGNTIYF,TGTGCCATCAGTGACAGCTCTGGAAACACCATATATTTT
TRBJ2-7,TRBV12-5,TRBD1,once,16,CASGHTGQGSSYEQYF,TGTGCTAGTGGCCACACCGGACAGGGGAGCTCCTACGAGCAGTACTTC
TRBJ1-1,TRBV12-2,-,-,16,CASRLGMMEGNTEAFF,TGTGCAAGTCGCTTAGGGATGATGGAGGGGAACACTGAAGCTTTCTTT
TRBJ2-7,TRBV9,-,-,16,CASSQGGRRSADEQYF,TGTGCCAGCAGCCAGGGAGGCAGACGCTCGGCGGACGAGCAGTACTTC
TRBJ1-1,TRBV15,TRBD1,-,17,CATSREAHRGENTEAFF,TGTGCCACCAGCAGAGAAGCCCACAGGGGAGAGAACACTGAAGCTTTCTTT
TRBJ1-6,TRBV19,TRBD1,once,15,CASEDRGLYNSPLHF,TGTGCCAGTGAGGACAGGGGCCTCTATAATTCACCCCTCCACTTT
TRBJ1-5,TRBV6-5,TRBD1,-,13,CASSLDRDQPQHF,TGTGCCAGCAGTTTAGACAGGGATCAGCCCCAGCATTTT
TRBJ2-3,TRBV2,-,-,14,CASSEEGGTDTQYF,TGTGCCAGCAGTGAAGAGGGGGGCACAGATACGCAGTATTTT
TRBJ2-3,TRBV23-1,-,once,15,CASSQSGREPDTQYF,TGCGCCAGCAGTCAATCTGGCAGGGAACCAGATACGCAGTATTTT
TRBJ2-1,TRBV7-2,TRBD2,once,14,CASSLVAGGYEQFF,TGTGCCAGCAGCTTAGTAGCGGGGGGGTATGAGCAGTTCTTC
TRBJ2-7,TRBV9,-,few,14,CASSVGGSPYEQYF,TGTGCCAGCAGCGTAGGGGGCAGCCCCTACGAGCAGTACTTC
TRBJ2-6,TRBV19,-,-,15,CASSIWGPGANVLTF,TGTGCCAGTAGTATTTGGGGGCCTGGGGCCAACGTCCTGACTTTC
TRBJ2-3,TRBV19,TRBD1,-,19,CASRYPELQGGRGTDTQYF,TGTGCCAGTAGGTATCCGGAGCTACAGGGGGGCCGCGGCACAGATACGCAGTATTTT
TRBJ1-6,TRBV19,-,-,15,CASSNIQGINSPLHF,TGTGCCAGTAGCAACATTCAGGGGATTAATTCACCCCTCCACTTT
TRBJ2-7,TRBV9,TRBD2,-,15,CASSATSGGSYGQYF,TGTGCCAGCAGCGCTACTAGCGGGGGTTCATACGGGCAGTACTTC
TRBJ2-1,TRBV12-5,-,-,12,CASGTQYNEQFF,TGTGCTAGTGGTACGCAGTACAATGAGCAGTTCTTC
TRBJ2-5,TRBV7-8,-,-,13,CASSSGPQETQYF,TGTGCCAGCAGCTCTGGGCCACAAGAGACCCAGTACTTC
TRBJ1-1,TRBV6-5,TRBD1,-,13,CASSDRDYTEAFF,TGTGCCAGCAGTGACAGGGACTACACTGAAGCTTTCTTT
TRBJ1-2,TRBV27,TRBD1,-,15,CASSSSGGADYGYTF,TGTGCCAGCAGTTCATCAGGGGGCGCGGACTATGGCTACACCTTC
TRBJ1-1,TRBV5-1,-,few,12,CASSLGGREAFF,TGCGCCAGCAGCTTGGGTGGTCGGGAAGCTTTCTTT
TRBJ2-7,TRBV5-5,TRBD1,-,16,CASSGGVGQGAYEQYF,TGTGCCAGCAGCGGAGGTGTGGGACAGGGGGCCTACGAGCAGTACTTC
TRBJ2-7,TRBV7-9,-,-,14,CASSLGGGAYEQYF,TGTGCCAGCAGCTTAGGAGGGGGTGCCTACGAGCAGTACTTC
TRBJ2-5,TRBV5-1,-,-,15,CASSHLGGQQETQYF,TGCGCCAGCAGCCACCTCGGGGGGCAGCAAGAGACCCAGTACTTC
TRBJ1-2,TRBV27,TRBD1,-,11,CASIGQGGYTF,TGTGCCAGCATCGGACAGGGCGGCTACACCTTC
TRBJ2-7,TRBV4-3,TRBD2,-,18,CASSQAHPPPAGGQEQYF,TGCGCCAGCAGCCAAGCCCATCCGCCCCCTGCGGGGGGGCAAGAGCAGTACTTC
TRBJ2-3,TRBV7-2,-,-,18,CASSLVGAGRGNTDTQYF,TGTGCCAGCAGCTTAGTGGGGGCGGGCAGGGGAAACACAGATACGCAGTATTTT
TRBJ1-1,TRBV11-2,-,-,16,CASSWGQGLVYTEAFF,TGTGCCAGCAGCTGGGGGCAGGGTCTCGTGTACACTGAAGCTTTCTTT
TRBJ2-7,TRBV4-3,-,-,17,CASSQGGGRHSSYEQYF,TGCGCCAGCAGCCAAGGTGGGGGGAGACACAGCTCCTACGAGCAGTACTTC
TRBJ1-1,TRBV9,-,-,14,CASSVNPGSTEAFF,TGTGCCAGCAGCGTAAACCCCGGGAGCACTGAAGCTTTCTTT